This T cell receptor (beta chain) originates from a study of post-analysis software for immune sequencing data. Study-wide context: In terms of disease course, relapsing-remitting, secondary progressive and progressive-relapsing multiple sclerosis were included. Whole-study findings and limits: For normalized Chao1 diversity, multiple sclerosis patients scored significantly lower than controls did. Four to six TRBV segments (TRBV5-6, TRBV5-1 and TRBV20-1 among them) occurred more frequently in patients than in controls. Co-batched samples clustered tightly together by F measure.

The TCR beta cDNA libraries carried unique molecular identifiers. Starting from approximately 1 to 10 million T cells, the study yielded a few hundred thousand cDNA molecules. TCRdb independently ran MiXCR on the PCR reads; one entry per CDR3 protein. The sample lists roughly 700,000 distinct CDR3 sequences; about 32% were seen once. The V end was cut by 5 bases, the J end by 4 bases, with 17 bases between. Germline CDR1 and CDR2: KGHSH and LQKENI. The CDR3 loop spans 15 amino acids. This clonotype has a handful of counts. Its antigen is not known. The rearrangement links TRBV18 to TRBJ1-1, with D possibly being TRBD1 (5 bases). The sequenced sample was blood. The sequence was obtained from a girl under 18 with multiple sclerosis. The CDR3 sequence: CASSGPDKVITEAFF. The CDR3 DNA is TGTGCCAGCTCAGGGCCGGACAAGGTGATCACTGAAGCTTTCTTT. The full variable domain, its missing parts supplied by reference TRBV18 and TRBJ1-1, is NAGVMQNPRHLVRRRGQEARLRCSPMKGHSHVYWYRQLPEEGLKFMVYLQKENIIDESGMPKERFSAEFPKEGPSILRIQQVVRGDSAAYFCASSGPDKVITEAFFGQGTRLTVV.